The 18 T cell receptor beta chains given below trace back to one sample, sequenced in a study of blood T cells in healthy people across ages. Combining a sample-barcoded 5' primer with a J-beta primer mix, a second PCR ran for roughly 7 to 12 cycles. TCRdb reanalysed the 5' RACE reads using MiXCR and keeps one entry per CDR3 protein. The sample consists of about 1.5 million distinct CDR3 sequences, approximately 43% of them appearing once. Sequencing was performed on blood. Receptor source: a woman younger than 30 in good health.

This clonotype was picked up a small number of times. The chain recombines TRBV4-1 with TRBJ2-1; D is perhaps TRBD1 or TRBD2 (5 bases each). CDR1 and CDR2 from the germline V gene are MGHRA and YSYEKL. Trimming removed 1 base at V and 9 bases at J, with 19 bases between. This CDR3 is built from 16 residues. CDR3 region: CASSQVGRGPFGEQFF. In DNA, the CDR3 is TGCGCCAGCAGCCAAGTTGGACGGGGACCTTTCGGTGAGCAGTTCTTC.

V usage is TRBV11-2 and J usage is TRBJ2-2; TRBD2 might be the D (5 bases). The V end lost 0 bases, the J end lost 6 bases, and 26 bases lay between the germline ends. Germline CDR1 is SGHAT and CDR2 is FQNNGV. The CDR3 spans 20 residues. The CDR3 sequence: CASSLDWAVTSGPRAGELFF. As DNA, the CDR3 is TGTGCCAGCAGCTTAGACTGGGCCGTGACAAGCGGCCCTCGGGCCGGGGAGCTGTTTTTT.

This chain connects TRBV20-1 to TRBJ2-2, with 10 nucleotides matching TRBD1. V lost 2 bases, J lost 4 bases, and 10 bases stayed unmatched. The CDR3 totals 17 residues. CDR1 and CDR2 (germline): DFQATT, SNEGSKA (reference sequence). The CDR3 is CSARQRDRGLGTGELFF. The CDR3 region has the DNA TGCAGTGCTAGACAACGCGACAGGGGGCTGGGCACCGGGGAGCTGTTTTTT.

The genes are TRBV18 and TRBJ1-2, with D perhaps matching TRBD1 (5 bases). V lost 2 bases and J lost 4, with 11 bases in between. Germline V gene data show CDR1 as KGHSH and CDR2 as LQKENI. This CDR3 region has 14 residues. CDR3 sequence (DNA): TGTGCCAGCTCACCAAACCGGGGACTCTATGGCTACACCTTC. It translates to CASSPNRGLYGYTF.

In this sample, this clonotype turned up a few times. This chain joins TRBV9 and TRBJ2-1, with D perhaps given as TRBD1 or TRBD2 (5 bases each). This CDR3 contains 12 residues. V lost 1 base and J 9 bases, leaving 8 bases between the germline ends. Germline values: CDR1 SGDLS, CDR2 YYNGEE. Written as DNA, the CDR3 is TGTGCCAGCAGCGTATACGGGACTGAGCAGTTCTTC. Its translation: CASSVYGTEQFF.

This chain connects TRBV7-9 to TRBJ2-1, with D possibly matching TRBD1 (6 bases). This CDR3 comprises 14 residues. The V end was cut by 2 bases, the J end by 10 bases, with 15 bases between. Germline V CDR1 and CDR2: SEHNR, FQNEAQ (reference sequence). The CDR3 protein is CASSLRNRDGEQFF. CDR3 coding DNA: TGTGCCAGCAGCTTAAGAAACAGGGATGGAGAGCAGTTCTTC.

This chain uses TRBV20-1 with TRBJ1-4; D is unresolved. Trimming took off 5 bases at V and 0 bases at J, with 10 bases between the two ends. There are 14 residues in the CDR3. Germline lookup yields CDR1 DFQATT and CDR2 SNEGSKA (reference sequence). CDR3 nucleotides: TGCAGTGCTCCGGACCGTTCAACTAATGAAAAACTGTTTTTT. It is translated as CSAPDRSTNEKLFF.

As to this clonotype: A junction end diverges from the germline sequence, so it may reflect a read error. CDR3 nucleotide sequence: TGCGCCAGCAGCCCCGCCAGGCGGGACACTGAAGCTTTCTTT. Its translation: CASSPARRDTEAFF. The V and J genes are TRBV6-5 and TRBJ1-1; D is unresolved. This CDR3 is built from 14 residues. Germline CDR1 reads MNHEY; CDR2 reads SVGAGI.

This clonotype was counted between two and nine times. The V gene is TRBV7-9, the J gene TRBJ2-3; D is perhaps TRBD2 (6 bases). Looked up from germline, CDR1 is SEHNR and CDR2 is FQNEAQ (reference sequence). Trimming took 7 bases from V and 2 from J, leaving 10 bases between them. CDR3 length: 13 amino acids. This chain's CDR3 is CASKLAVTDTQYF. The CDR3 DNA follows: TGTGCCAGCAAGTTAGCGGTCACAGATACGCAGTATTTT.

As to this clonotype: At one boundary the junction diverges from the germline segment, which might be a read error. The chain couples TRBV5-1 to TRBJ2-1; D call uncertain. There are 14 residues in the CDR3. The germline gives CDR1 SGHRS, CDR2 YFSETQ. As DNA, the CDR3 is TGCACCAGCAGCTTGGCCATAAGGCCCAATGAGCAGTTCTTC. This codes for CTSSLAIRPNEQFF.

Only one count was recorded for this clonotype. CDR3 region: CASSEGGQPHYEQFF. CDR3 nucleotide sequence: TGTGCCAGCAGTGAGGGTGGACAGCCACATTACGAGCAGTTCTTC. The genes are TRBV25-1 and TRBJ2-1; a possible D gene is TRBD1 (6 bases). Germline assignment: CDR1 MGHDK and CDR2 SYGVNS. This CDR3 is built from 15 residues. The ends were cut back, 3 bases at V and 10 bases at J, with 19 bases in the middle.

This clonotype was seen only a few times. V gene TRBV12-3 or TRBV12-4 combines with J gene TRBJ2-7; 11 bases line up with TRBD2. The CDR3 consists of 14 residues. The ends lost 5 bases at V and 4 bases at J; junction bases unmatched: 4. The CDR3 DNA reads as TGTGCCAGCAGTCGACTAGCGGGAAGGTACGAGCAGTACTTC. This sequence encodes CASSRLAGRYEQYF.

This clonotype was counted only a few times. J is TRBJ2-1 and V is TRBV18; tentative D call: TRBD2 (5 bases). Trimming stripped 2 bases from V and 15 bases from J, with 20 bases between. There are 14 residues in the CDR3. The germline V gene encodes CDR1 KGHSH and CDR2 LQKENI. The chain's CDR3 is CASSPSRGIFQRFF. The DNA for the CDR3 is TGTGCCAGCTCACCAAGTCGGGGAATCTTTCAGCGGTTCTTC.

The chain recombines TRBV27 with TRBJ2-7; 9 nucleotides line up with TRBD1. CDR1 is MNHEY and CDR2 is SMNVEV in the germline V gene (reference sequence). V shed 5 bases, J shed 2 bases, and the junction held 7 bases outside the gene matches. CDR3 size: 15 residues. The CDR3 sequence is CASSPRDRVAYEQYF. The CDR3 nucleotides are TGTGCCAGCAGTCCCCGGGACAGGGTTGCCTACGAGCAGTACTTC.

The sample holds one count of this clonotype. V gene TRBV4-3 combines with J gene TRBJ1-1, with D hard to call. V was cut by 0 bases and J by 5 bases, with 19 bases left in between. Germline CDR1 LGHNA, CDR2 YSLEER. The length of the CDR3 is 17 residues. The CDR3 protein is CASSQEHWGRSVTEAFF. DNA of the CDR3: TGCGCCAGCAGCCAAGAACACTGGGGTCGGTCGGTAACTGAAGCTTTCTTT.

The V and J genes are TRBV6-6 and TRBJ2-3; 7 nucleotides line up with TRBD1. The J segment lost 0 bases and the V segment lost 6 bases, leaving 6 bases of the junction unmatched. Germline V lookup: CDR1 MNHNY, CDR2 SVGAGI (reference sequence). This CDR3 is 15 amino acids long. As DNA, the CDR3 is TGTGCCAGCAGAGACAGGGATTTTAGCACAGATACGCAGTATTTT. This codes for CASRDRDFSTDTQYF.

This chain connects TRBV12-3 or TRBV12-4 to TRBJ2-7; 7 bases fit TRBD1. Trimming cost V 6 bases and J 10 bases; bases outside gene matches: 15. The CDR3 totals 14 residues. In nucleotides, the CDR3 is TGTGCCAGCAGCCTTACTTCACAGGGGAATGAACAGTACTTC. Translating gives CASSLTSQGNEQYF.

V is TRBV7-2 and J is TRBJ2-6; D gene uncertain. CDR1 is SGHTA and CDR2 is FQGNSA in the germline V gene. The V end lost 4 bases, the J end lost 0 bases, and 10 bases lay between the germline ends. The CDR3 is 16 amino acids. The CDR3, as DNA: TGTGCCAGCAGCTCATCCAGAAGCTCTGGGGCCAACGTCCTGACTTTC. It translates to CASSSSRSSGANVLTF.